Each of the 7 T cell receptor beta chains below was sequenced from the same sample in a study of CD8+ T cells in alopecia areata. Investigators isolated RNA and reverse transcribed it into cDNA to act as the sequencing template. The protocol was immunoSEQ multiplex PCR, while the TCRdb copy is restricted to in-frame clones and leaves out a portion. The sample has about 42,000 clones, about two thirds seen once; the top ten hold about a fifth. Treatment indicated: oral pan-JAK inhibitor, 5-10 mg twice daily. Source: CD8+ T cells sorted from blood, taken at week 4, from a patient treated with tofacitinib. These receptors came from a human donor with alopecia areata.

CDR3 protein: CASSERPLQADSPLHF. DNA for the CDR3: TGTGCCAGCAGCGAGCGTCCTCTTCAGGCTGATTCACCCCTCCACTTT. The chain employs TRBV9 and TRBJ1-6; D call uncertain. This CDR3 has 16 residues. V was shortened by 3 bases and J by 8 bases, with 18 bases between the two germline ends. The V gene's germline CDR1 is SGDLS and CDR2 YYNGEE. The full variable domain, in which reference TRBV9 and TRBJ1-6 provide the parts outside the CDR3, is DSGVTQTPKHLITATGQRVTLRCSPRSGDLSVYWYQQSLDQGLQFLIQYYNGEERAKGNILERFSAQQFPDLHSELNLSSLELGDSALYFCASSERPLQADSPLHFGNGTRLTVT.

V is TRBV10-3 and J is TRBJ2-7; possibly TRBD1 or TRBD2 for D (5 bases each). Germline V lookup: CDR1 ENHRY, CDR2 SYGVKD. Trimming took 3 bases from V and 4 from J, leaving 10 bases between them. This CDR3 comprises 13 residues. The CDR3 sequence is CAISERGPYEQYF. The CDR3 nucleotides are TGTGCCATCAGTGAACGGGGCCCTTACGAGCAGTACTTC.

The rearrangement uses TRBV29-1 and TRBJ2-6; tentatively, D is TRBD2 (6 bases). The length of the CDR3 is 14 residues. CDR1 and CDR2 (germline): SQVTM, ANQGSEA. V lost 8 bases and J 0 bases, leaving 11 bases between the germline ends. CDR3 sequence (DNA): TGCAGCTGTGGGGAGGACTCTGGGGCCAACGTCCTGACTTTC. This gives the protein CSCGEDSGANVLTF. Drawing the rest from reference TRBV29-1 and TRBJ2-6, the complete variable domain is SAVISQKPSRDICQRGTSLTIQCQVDSQVTMMFWYRQQPGQSLTLIATANQGSEATYESGFVIDKFPISRPNLTFSTLTVSNMSPEDSSIYLCSCGEDSGANVLTFGAGSRLTVL.

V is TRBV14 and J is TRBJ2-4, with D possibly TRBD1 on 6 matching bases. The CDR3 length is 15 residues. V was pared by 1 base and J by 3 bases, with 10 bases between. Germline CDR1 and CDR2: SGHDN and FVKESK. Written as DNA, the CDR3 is TGTGCCAGCAGCCAAGCCGGGACAAGCAAAAACATTCAGTACTTC. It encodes CASSQAGTSKNIQYF.

CDR3 DNA sequence: TGTGCCAGCAGCGTAAGCGGGGGCGGCAGCACAGATACGCAGTATTTT. As protein: CASSVSGGGSTDTQYF. The chain links TRBV9 to TRBJ2-3, with TRBD2 matching over 8 bases. The J segment lost 0 bases and the V segment lost 1 base, leaving 4 bases of the junction unmatched. The germline V gene encodes CDR1 SGDLS and CDR2 YYNGEE. The CDR3 loop spans 16 amino acids.

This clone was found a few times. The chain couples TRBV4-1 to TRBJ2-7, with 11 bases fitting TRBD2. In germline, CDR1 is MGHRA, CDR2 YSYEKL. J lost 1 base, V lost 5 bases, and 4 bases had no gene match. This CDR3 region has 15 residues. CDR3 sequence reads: CASSLSSGGSYEQYF. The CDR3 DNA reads TGCGCCAGCAGCTTATCTAGCGGGGGGTCCTACGAGCAGTACTTC.

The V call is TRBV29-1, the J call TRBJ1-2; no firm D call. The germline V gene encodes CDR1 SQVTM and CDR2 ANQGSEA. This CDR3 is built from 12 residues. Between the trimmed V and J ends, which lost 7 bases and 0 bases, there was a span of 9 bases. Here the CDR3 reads CSAITANYGYTF. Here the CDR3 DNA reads TGCAGCGCTATAACAGCTAACTATGGCTACACCTTC. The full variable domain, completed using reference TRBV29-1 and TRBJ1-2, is SAVISQKPSRDICQRGTSLTIQCQVDSQVTMMFWYRQQPGQSLTLIATANQGSEATYESGFVIDKFPISRPNLTFSTLTVSNMSPEDSSIYLCSAITANYGYTFGSGTRLTVV.